This passage covers 2 T cell receptor beta chains from one sample sequenced in a study of T-cell memory formation after mild COVID-19. MiXCR was run by TCRdb on the 5' RACE reads, yielding one entry per CDR3 protein. The sample lists under 650,000 distinct CDR3 sequences, around 17% seen once, with 12% in the top ten. The sample taken for sequencing was PBMCs or a T cell subset sorted from them (not recorded which). The receptors come from an adult woman who had mild COVID-19 (a few samples of this study predate the infection). Cell type and time point are not known.

The V call is TRBV2, the J call TRBJ2-7; D is undetermined. Germline CDR1 is SNHLY and CDR2 is FYNNEI. The CDR3 is 11 residues long. The V gene lost 4 bases and the J gene lost 6 bases, with 7 bases spanning the gap. The CDR3 sequence: CASSAPGEQYF. The DNA of the CDR3 is TGTGCCAGCAGTGCCCCGGGCGAGCAGTACTTC. Supplemented by reference TRBV2 and TRBJ2-7, the full variable domain reads EPEVTQTPSHQVTQMGQEVILRCVPISNHLYFYWYRQILGQKVEFLVSFYNNEISEKSEIFDDQFSVERPDGSNFTLKIRSTKLEDSAMYFCASSAPGEQYFGPGTRLTVT.

This clonotype has only a few counts. The chain uses TRBV12-3 or TRBV12-4 and TRBJ2-7; a possible D gene is TRBD2 (5 bases). The CDR3 length is 15 residues. V lost 1 base and J lost 2, with 12 bases in between. CDR3 DNA: TGTGCCAGCAGTTTAGGGGAGACACCGACCTACGAGCAGTACTTC. It yields the protein CASSLGETPTYEQYF.